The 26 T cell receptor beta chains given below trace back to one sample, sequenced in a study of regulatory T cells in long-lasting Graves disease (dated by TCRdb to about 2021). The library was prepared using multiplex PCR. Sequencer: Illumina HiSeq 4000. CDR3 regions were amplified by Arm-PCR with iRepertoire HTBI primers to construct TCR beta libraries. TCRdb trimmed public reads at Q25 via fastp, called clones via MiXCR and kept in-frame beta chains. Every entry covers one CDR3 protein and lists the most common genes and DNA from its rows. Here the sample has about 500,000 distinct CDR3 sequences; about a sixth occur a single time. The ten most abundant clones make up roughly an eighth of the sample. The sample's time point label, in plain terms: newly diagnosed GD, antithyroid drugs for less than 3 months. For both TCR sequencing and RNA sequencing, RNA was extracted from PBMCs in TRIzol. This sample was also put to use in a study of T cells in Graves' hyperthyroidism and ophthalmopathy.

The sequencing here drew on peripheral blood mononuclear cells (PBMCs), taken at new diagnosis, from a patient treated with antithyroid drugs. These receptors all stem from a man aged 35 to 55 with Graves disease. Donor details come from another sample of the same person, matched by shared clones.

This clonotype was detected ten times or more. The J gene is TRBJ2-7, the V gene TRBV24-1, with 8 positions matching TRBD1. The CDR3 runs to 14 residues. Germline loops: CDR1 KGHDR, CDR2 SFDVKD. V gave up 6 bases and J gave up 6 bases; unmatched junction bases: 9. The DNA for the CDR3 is TGTGCCACCAGTCCGACAGGGGTTTGGGGCGAGCAGTACTTC. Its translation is CATSPTGVWGEQYF.

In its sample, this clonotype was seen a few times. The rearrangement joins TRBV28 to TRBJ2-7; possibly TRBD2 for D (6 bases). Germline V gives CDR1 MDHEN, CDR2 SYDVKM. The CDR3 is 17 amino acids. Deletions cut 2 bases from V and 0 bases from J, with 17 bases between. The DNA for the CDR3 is TGTGCCAGCAGTTTAAAGTTAGCTTTAGCGGCCTCCTACGAGCAGTACTTC. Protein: CASSLKLALAASYEQYF.

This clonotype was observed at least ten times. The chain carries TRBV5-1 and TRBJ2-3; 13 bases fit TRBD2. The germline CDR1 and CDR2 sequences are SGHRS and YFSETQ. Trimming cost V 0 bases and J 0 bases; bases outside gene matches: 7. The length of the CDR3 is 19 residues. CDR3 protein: CASSLGRGLAGTSTDTQYF. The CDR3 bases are TGCGCCAGCAGCTTGGGAAGGGGACTAGCGGGAACTAGCACAGATACGCAGTATTTT.

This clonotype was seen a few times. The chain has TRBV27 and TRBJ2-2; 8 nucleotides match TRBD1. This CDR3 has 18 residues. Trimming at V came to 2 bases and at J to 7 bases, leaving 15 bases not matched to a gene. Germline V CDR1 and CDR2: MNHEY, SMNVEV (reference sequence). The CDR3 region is CASSLEGVGQGIIGELFF. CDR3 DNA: TGTGCCAGCAGTTTAGAGGGTGTAGGACAGGGAATCATCGGGGAGCTGTTTTTT.

CDR3 DNA: TGTGCCAGCAGTTTATGGGCTAGCCGGAGAACCAATGAGCAGTTCTTC. This gives the protein CASSLWASRRTNEQFF. This chain connects TRBV12-3 or TRBV12-4 to TRBJ2-1; perhaps TRBD2 as D (5 bases). The V end was cut by 2 bases, the J end by 6 bases, with 17 bases between. The CDR3 length is 16 residues.

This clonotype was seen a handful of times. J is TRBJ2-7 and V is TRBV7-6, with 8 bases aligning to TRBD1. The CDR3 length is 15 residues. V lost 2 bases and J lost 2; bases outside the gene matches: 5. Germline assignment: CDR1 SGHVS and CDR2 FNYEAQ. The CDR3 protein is CASSLTGQGAYEQYF. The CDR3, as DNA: TGTGCCAGCAGCTTAACAGGACAGGGAGCCTACGAGCAGTACTTC.

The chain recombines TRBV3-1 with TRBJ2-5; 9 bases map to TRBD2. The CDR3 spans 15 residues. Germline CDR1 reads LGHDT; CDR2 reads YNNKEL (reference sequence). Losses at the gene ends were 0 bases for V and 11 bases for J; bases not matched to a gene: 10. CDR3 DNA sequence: TGTGCCAGCAGCCAAGATTTAGCGGGAGACGATGAGCAGTACTTC. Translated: CASSQDLAGDDEQYF.

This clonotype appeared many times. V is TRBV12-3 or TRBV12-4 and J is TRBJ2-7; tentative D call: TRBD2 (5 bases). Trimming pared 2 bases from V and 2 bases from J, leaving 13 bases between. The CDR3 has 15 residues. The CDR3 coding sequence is TGTGCCAGCAGTTTAAGAGGTGAGGGAACCTACGAGCAGTACTTC. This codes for CASSLRGEGTYEQYF.

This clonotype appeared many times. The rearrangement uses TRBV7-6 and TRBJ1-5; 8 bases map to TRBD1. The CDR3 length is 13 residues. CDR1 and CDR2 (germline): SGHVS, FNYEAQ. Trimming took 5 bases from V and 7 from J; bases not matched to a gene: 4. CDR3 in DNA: TGTGCCAGCAGCCGGACAGGGCTGCAGCCCCAGCATTTT. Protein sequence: CASSRTGLQPQHF. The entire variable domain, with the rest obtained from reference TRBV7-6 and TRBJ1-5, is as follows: GAGVSQSPRYKVTKRGQDVALRCDPISGHVSLYWYRQALGQGPEFLTYFNYEAQQDKSGLPNDRFSAERPEGSISTLTIQRTEQRDSAMYRCASSRTGLQPQHFGDGTRLSIL.

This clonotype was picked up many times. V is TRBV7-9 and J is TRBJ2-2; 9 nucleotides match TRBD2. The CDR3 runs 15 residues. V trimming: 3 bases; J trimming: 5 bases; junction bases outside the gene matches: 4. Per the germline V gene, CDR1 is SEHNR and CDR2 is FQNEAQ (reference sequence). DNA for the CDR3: TGTGCCAGCAGCTTTAGCGGGAGACGGACCGGGGAGCTGTTTTTT. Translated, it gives CASSFSGRRTGELFF.

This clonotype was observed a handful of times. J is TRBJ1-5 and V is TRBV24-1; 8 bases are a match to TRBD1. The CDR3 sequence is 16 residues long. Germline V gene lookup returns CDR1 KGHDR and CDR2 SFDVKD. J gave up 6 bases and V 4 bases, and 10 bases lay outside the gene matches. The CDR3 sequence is CATSESTRGRGQPQHF. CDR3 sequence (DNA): TGTGCCACCAGTGAGTCTACCAGGGGGCGCGGTCAGCCCCAGCATTTT.

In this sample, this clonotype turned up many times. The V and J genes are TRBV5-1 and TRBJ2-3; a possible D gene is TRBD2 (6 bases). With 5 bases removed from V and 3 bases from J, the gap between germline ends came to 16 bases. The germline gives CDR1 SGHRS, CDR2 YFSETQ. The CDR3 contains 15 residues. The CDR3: CASSRENAWTDTQYF. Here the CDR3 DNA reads TGCGCCAGCAGTCGGGAGAATGCATGGACAGATACGCAGTATTTT.

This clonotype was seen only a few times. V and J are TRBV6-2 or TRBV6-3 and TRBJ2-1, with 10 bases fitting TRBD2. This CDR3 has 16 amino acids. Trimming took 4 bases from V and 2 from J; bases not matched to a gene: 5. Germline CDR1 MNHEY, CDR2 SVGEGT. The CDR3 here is CASSSFTSGTYNEQFF. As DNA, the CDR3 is TGTGCCAGCAGTTCGTTTACTAGCGGGACCTACAATGAGCAGTTCTTC.

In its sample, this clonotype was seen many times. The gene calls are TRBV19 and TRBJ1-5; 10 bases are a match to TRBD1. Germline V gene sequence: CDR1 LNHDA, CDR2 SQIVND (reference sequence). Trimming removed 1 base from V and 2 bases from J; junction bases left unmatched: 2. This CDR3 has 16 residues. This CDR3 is CASSIVGQGGNQPQHF. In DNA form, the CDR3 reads TGTGCCAGTAGTATAGTAGGACAGGGGGGCAATCAGCCCCAGCATTTT. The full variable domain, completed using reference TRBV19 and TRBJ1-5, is DGGITQSPKYLFRKEGQNVTLSCEQNLNHDAMYWYRQDPGQGLRLIYYSQIVNDFQKGDIAEGYSVSREKKESFPLTVTSAQKNPTAFYLCASSIVGQGGNQPQHFGDGTRLSIL.

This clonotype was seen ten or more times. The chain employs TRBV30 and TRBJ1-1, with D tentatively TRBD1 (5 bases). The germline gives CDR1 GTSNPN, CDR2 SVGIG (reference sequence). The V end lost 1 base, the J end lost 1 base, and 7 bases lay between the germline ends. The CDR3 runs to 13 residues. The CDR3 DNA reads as TGTGCCTGGAGTGGACAGTCGAACACTGAAGCTTTCTTT. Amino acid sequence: CAWSGQSNTEAFF.

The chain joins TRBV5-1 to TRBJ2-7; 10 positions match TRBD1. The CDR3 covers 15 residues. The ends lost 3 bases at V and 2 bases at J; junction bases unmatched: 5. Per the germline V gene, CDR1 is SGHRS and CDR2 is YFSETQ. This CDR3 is CASSSTGTGAYEQYF. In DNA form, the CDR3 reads TGCGCCAGCAGCTCTACCGGGACAGGGGCCTACGAGCAGTACTTC.

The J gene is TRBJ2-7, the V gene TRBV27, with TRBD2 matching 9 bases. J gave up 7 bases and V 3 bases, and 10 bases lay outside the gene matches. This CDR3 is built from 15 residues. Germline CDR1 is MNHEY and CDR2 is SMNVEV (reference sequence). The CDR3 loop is CASSLSLAGVSEQYF. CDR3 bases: TGTGCCAGCAGTTTGTCCTTAGCGGGAGTAAGTGAGCAGTACTTC.

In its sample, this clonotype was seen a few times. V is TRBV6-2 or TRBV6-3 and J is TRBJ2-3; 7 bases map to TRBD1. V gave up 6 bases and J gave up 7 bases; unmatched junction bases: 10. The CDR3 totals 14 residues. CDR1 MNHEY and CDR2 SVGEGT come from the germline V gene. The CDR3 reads CASSGTDHRNTQYF. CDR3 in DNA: TGTGCCAGCAGCGGGACAGACCACCGGAATACGCAGTATTTT.

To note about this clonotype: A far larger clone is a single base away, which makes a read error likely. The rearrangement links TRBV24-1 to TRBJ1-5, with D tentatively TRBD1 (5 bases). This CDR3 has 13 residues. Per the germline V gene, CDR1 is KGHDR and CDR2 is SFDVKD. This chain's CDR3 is CAVGGDLFQSQHF. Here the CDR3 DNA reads TGTGCAGTCGGAGGGGACCTCTTTCAGTCCCAGCATTTT.

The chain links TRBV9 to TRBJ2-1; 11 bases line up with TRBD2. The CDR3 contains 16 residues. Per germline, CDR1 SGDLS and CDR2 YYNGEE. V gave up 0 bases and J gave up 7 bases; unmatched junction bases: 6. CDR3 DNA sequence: TGTGCCAGCAGCGTAGTGACTAGCGGGACCAGGAATGAGCAGTTCTTC. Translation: CASSVVTSGTRNEQFF.

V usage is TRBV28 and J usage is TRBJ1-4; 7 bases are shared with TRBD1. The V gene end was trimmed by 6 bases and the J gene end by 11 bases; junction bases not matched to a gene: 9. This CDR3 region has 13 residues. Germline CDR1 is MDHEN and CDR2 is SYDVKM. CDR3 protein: CASSSSYRGKLFF. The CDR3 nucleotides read TGTGCCAGCAGCAGCTCGTACAGGGGTAAACTGTTTTTT.

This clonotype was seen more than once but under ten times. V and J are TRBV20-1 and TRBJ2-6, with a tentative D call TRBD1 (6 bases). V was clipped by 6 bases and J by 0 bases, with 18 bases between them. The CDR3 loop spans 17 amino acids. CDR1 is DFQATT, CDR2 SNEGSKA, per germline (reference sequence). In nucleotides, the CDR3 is TGCAGTGCCCCAGGTGGCAGGGGACCCTCTGGGGCCAACGTCCTGACTTTC. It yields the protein CSAPGGRGPSGANVLTF.

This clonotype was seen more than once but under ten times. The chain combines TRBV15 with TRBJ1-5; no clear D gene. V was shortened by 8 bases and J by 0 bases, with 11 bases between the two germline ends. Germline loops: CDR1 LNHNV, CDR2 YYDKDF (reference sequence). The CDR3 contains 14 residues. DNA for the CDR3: TGTGCCACCCGACGAACCCTTAGCAATCAGCCCCAGCATTTT. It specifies CATRRTLSNQPQHF. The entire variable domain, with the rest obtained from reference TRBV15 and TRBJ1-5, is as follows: DAMVIQNPRYQVTQFGKPVTLSCSQTLNHNVMYWYQQKSSQAPKLLFHYYDKDFNNEADTPDNFQSRRPNTSFCFLDIRSPGLGDTAMYLCATRRTLSNQPQHFGDGTRLSIL.

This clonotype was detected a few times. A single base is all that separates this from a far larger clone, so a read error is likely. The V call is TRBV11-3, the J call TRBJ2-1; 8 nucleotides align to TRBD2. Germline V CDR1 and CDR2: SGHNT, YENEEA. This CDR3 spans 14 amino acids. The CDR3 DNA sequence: TGTGCCAGCATTTTAACTAGCGGATTCAATGAGCAGTCCTTC. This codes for CASILTSGFNEQSF.

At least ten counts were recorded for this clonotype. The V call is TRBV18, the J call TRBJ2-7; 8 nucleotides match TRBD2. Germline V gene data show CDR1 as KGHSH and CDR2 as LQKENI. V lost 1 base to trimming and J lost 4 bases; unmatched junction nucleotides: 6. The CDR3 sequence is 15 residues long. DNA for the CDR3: TGTGCCAGCTCACCACTAGCGGGGCAATGGTACGAGCAGTACTTC. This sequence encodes CASSPLAGQWYEQYF.

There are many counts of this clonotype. This CDR3 reads CASSIRDRGTGELFF. For the CDR3, the DNA is TGTGCCAGCAGTATCCGGGACAGGGGTACCGGGGAGCTGTTTTTT. V usage is TRBV6-1 and J usage is TRBJ2-2; 10 nucleotides line up with TRBD1. The CDR3 contains 15 residues. The V and J ends lost 5 bases and 5 bases, in that order; junction bases with no gene match: 5. Germline V lookup: CDR1 MNHNS, CDR2 SASEGT.